The 16 T cell receptor beta chains reported below all come from one sample, sequenced in a study of cytomegalovirus exposure and HLA in healthy donors. 13 Jbeta primers and 60 Vbeta primers were used for the PCR. The table came from immunoSEQ multiplex PCR; TCRdb's copy has only in-frame clones and leaves some out. The repertoire has roughly 140,000 clones, 82% of them found once; the top ten carry about 7.1%. What was sequenced was PBMCs. Source of these receptors: a woman in her forties or fifties in good health and CMV-seropositive.

The chain links TRBV10-3 to TRBJ2-7, with D possibly TRBD1 on 5 matching bases. The CDR3 has 13 amino acids. The germline CDR1 and CDR2 sequences are ENHRY and SYGVKD. V lost 7 bases, J lost 1 base, and 11 bases lay in between. The DNA of the CDR3 is TGTGCCATCACCCGAGACAGTTCCTACGAGCAGTACTTC. This translates into CAITRDSSYEQYF.

The V and J genes are TRBV7-9 and TRBJ2-3; 7 positions agree with TRBD1. The length of the CDR3 is 15 residues. The J segment lost 11 bases and the V segment lost 7 bases, leaving 18 bases of the junction unmatched. Germline V lookup: CDR1 SEHNR, CDR2 FQNEAQ (reference sequence). CDR3 bases: TGTGCCAGCATAGACGGGACAGCGCCCCGGATGGGGCAGTATTTT. As protein: CASIDGTAPRMGQYF.

The J gene is TRBJ2-1, the V gene TRBV27; the D gene is possibly TRBD1 (6 bases). The CDR3 has 15 amino acids. V was cut by 8 bases and J by 8 bases, with 22 bases left in between. Germline assignment: CDR1 MNHEY and CDR2 SMNVEV (reference sequence). CDR3 amino acids: CASGPHRVSQDEQFF. CDR3 nucleotide sequence: TGTGCCAGCGGGCCACACAGGGTGAGTCAAGATGAGCAGTTCTTC.

This sequence joins TRBV9 and TRBJ2-7, with 8 bases matching TRBD1. After removal of 3 bases from V and 4 bases from J, the junction contained 12 bases not matched to a gene. There are 16 residues in the CDR3. CDR1 and CDR2 from the germline V gene are SGDLS and YYNGEE. CDR3 sequence: CASSASTGGIGYEQYF. CDR3 bases: TGTGCCAGCAGCGCGAGTACAGGGGGTATAGGGTACGAGCAGTACTTC.

The chain employs TRBV28 and TRBJ1-2; D gene unclear. Germline loops: CDR1 MDHEN, CDR2 SYDVKM. The CDR3 totals 13 residues. Trimming left V 5 bases short and J 6 bases short, with 13 bases between. The CDR3 DNA reads TGTGCCAGCAGTGTTAACTCCCCGGATGGCTACACCTTC. Its translation is CASSVNSPDGYTF.

The chain couples TRBV4-3 to TRBJ1-2, with 10 bases lining up with TRBD1. Germline CDR1 LGHNA, CDR2 YSLEER. The CDR3 totals 17 residues. V shed 0 bases and J 8 bases; nucleotides not matched to a gene: 12. CDR3 sequence (DNA): TGCGCCAGCAGCCAAGATATGCAAGCCGGGACAGGGGACGGCTACACCTTC. It encodes CASSQDMQAGTGDGYTF.

V and J are TRBV4-1 and TRBJ2-2; perhaps TRBD2 as D (6 bases). Germline lookup yields CDR1 MGHRA and CDR2 YSYEKL. V was shortened by 1 base and J by 3 bases, with 15 bases between the two germline ends. This CDR3 spans 17 amino acids. CDR3 loop: CASSQVPAGKYTGELFF. CDR3 nucleotides: TGCGCCAGCAGCCAAGTTCCGGCGGGGAAATACACCGGGGAGCTGTTTTTT.

The chain employs TRBV10-3 and TRBJ1-6, with 7 bases matching TRBD1. CDR1 and CDR2 from the germline V gene are ENHRY and SYGVKD. The CDR3 runs to 14 residues. Trimming took 6 bases from V and 10 from J; bases not matched to a gene: 9. This chain's CDR3 is CAIREDRSGSPLHF. In nucleotides, the CDR3 is TGTGCCATCAGGGAGGACAGGTCGGGATCACCCCTCCACTTT.

The chain uses TRBV27 and TRBJ1-6; D perhaps matches TRBD1 (6 bases). Between the trimmed V and J ends, which lost 5 bases and 10 bases, there was a span of 15 bases. The CDR3 is made up of 14 amino acids. Germline V gene lookup returns CDR1 MNHEY and CDR2 SMNVEV (reference sequence). The CDR3 region is CASSLRQADSPLHF. The DNA of the CDR3 is TGTGCCAGCAGTCTAAGACAGGCTGACTCACCCCTCCACTTT.

The gene calls are TRBV29-1 and TRBJ1-1, with D maybe TRBD1 (5 bases). The CDR3 is 10 residues long. Trimming left V 5 bases short and J 5 bases short, with 6 bases between. Germline V lookup: CDR1 SQVTM, CDR2 ANQGSEA. The CDR3, as DNA: TGCAGCGTTCAGGGAACTGAAGCTTTCTTT. This sequence encodes CSVQGTEAFF.

This chain links TRBV6-5 with TRBJ2-5; possible D gene TRBD2, 6 bases. The germline V gene has CDR1 MNHEY and CDR2 SVGAGI. CDR3 length: 12 residues. With 6 bases removed from V and 1 base from J, the gap between germline ends came to 6 bases. The CDR3 protein is CASSGSQETQYF. Written as DNA, the CDR3 is TGTGCCAGCAGCGGGAGCCAAGAGACCCAGTACTTC.

The chain couples TRBV7-2 to TRBJ2-1, with 9 bases identical to TRBD2. J lost 7 bases, V lost 8 bases, and 9 bases had no gene match. CDR3 length: 14 amino acids. Germline CDR1 is SGHTA and CDR2 is FQGNSA. The CDR3 sequence: CASGAGGLANEQFF. As DNA, the CDR3 is TGTGCCAGCGGGGCGGGGGGGCTTGCAAATGAGCAGTTCTTC.

V usage is TRBV28 and J usage is TRBJ1-4, with D possibly being TRBD1 (6 bases). Germline CDR1 MDHEN, CDR2 SYDVKM. There are 12 residues in the CDR3. V was shortened by 6 bases and J by 9 bases, with 11 bases between the two germline ends. Here the CDR3 reads CASSLDSQKLFF. CDR3 nucleotide sequence: TGTGCCAGCAGCTTGGACAGTCAAAAACTGTTTTTT.

The V call is TRBV19, the J call TRBJ2-7; no reliable D call. Between the trimmed V and J ends, which lost 6 bases and 4 bases, there was a span of 16 bases. This CDR3 contains 14 residues. Looked up from germline, CDR1 is LNHDA and CDR2 is SQIVND (reference sequence). CDR3 coding DNA: TGTGCCAGTAGCTTCCACTCCAGCGCGTACGAGCAGTACTTC. Encoded protein: CASSFHSSAYEQYF.

The chain carries TRBV14 and TRBJ2-1; 7 nucleotides line up with TRBD1. V lost 4 bases, J lost 9 bases, and 3 bases stayed unmatched. Germline V gene data show CDR1 as SGHDN and CDR2 as FVKESK. This CDR3 is built from 12 residues. CDR3 nucleotides: TGTGCCAGCAGCCCACAGGGGATTGAGCAGTTCTTC. This sequence encodes CASSPQGIEQFF.

The genes are TRBV15 and TRBJ2-6; D might be TRBD2 (5 bases). Germline V lookup: CDR1 LNHNV, CDR2 YYDKDF (reference sequence). This CDR3 is built from 13 residues. V was pared by 8 bases and J by 1 base, with 6 bases between. The CDR3, as DNA: TGTGCCACCCCGGGGTCTGGGGCCAACGTCCTGACTTTC. Translation gives CATPGSGANVLTF.